One sample yielded the 14 T cell receptor beta chains listed below, sequenced in a study of T cells in Graves' hyperthyroidism and ophthalmopathy. Amplified TCR beta CDR3 regions derived from RNA transcripts. First-round RT-PCR of the TCR CDR3 relied on the HTBI primer set. Each CDR3 protein gets one entry after TCRdb re-called the multiplex PCR reads with MiXCR. The sample consists of about 420,000 distinct CDR3 sequences, 15% to 18% of them appearing once. The sequenced sample was blood. The receptors stem from a woman aged 18-29 years with Graves' hyperthyroidism.

Note on this clonotype: The junction does not match germline at one end; this may be a read error. The rearrangement links TRBV19 to TRBJ2-6; D tentatively fits TRBD1 or TRBD2 (5 bases each). Per the germline V gene, CDR1 is LNHDA and CDR2 is SQIVND (reference sequence). The CDR3 spans 16 residues. The CDR3 loop reads CASSMDGGSGANVPTF. The CDR3 DNA sequence: TGTGCCAGTAGTATGGACGGAGGCTCTGGGGCCAACGTCCCGACTTTC.

This clonotype occurred many times. The V and J genes are TRBV7-4 and TRBJ1-2; 9 nucleotides align to TRBD1. There are 13 residues in the CDR3. Per germline, CDR1 SGHVT and CDR2 SQSDAQ. The junction had 6 bases not matched to a gene; V was cut back by 5 bases and J by 8 bases. This CDR3 reads CASSPMTGGGYTF. CDR3 coding DNA: TGTGCCAGCAGCCCCATGACAGGGGGAGGCTACACCTTC.

This sequence joins TRBV29-1 and TRBJ2-3, with TRBD1 matching over 7 bases. CDR3 length: 15 amino acids. The V gene end was trimmed by 6 bases and the J gene end by 0 bases; junction bases not matched to a gene: 9. Germline CDR1 is SQVTM and CDR2 is ANQGSEA. CDR3 protein: CSVLRDSASTDTQYF. The CDR3 DNA reads TGCAGCGTCCTAAGGGACAGCGCGAGCACAGATACGCAGTATTTT.

Of note for this clonotype: This sequence may be a read error, since a much larger clone differs from it by one base. The chain recombines TRBV24-1 with TRBJ1-1; possibly TRBD1 for D (6 bases). The germline V gene has CDR1 KGHDR and CDR2 SFDVKD. This CDR3 spans 13 amino acids. The CDR3 is CATNQGSGTEALF. DNA of the CDR3: TGTGCCACCAACCAGGGGAGCGGCACTGAAGCTCTCTTT.

This rearrangement joins TRBV7-2 to TRBJ2-7; no firm D call. CDR1 is SGHTA, CDR2 FQGNSA, per germline. This CDR3 spans 12 amino acids. The ends were cut back, 1 base at V and 7 bases at J, with 8 bases in the middle. The CDR3 sequence: CASSLGVNEQYF. As DNA, the CDR3 is TGTGCCAGCAGCTTAGGAGTGAATGAGCAGTACTTC.

This clonotype was recorded at least ten times. The chain joins TRBV2 to TRBJ2-1, with a weak D call TRBD1 (6 bases). The CDR3 is 14 amino acids. With 8 bases removed from V and 4 bases from J, the gap between germline ends came to 15 bases. Germline CDR1 and CDR2: SNHLY and FYNNEI. The CDR3 loop reads CASAENTGYNEQFF. CDR3 DNA sequence: TGTGCCAGCGCCGAGAATACAGGGTACAATGAGCAGTTCTTC.

This clonotype was recorded many times. The chain joins TRBV20-1 to TRBJ2-7, with 7 nucleotides matching TRBD2. The CDR3 is 14 residues long. J gave up 2 bases and V 1 base, and 5 bases lay outside the gene matches. Germline CDR1 and CDR2: DFQATT and SNEGSKA (reference sequence). For the CDR3, the DNA is TGCAGTGCTAGAGCCCTAGCGGAGGCCTACGAGCAGTACTTC. This codes for CSARALAEAYEQYF.

This clonotype was counted at least ten times. The chain carries TRBV18 and TRBJ1-5, with D hard to call. The CDR3 has 17 amino acids. CDR1 and CDR2 (germline): KGHSH, LQKENI. Trimming left V 3 bases short and J 6 bases short, with 21 bases between. This chain's CDR3 is CASSPRTVAPWGQPQHF. CDR3 DNA: TGTGCCAGCTCACCCCGGACCGTTGCCCCTTGGGGTCAGCCCCAGCATTTT.

This clonotype was seen at least ten times. This chain joins TRBV4-1 and TRBJ1-1; D is ambiguous. Germline assignment: CDR1 MGHRA and CDR2 YSYEKL. Trimming cost V 0 bases and J 0 bases, with 14 bases left between them. The CDR3 covers 17 residues. CDR3 bases: TGCGCCAGCAGCCAAGAATCGGGCCGTCTCATGAACACTGAAGCTTTCTTT. Protein: CASSQESGRLMNTEAFF.

This clonotype was seen ten or more times. The V gene is TRBV12-3 or TRBV12-4, the J gene TRBJ1-1; D not resolved. Trimming cost V 2 bases and J 1 base, with 8 bases left between them. The CDR3 has 14 amino acids. CDR3 DNA: TGTGCCAGCAGTTTAAGTGCGGGGAACACTGAAGCTTTCTTT. Translating gives CASSLSAGNTEAFF.

Ten or more counts support this clonotype. The chain uses TRBV18 and TRBJ1-1; no clear D gene. Germline loops: CDR1 KGHSH, CDR2 LQKENI. The CDR3 loop spans 15 amino acids. Between the trimmed V and J ends, which lost 1 base and 4 bases, there was a span of 13 bases. Here the CDR3 DNA reads TGTGCCAGCTCACCACAGGGAAGGGAGAGCACTGAAGCTTTCTTT. Translating it yields CASSPQGRESTEAFF. The full variable domain, completed using reference TRBV18 and TRBJ1-1, is NAGVMQNPRHLVRRRGQEARLRCSPMKGHSHVYWYRQLPEEGLKFMVYLQKENIIDESGMPKERFSAEFPKEGPSILRIQQVVRGDSAAYFCASSPQGRESTEAFFGQGTRLTVV.

Ten or more counts support this clonotype. The V call is TRBV7-2, the J call TRBJ1-1; 8 bases map to TRBD1. Germline CDR1 SGHTA, CDR2 FQGNSA. J was trimmed by 5 bases and V by 5 bases; bases with no gene match: 4. The CDR3 totals 13 residues. The CDR3 region has the DNA TGTGCCAGCAGCACCCGACAGGGGACTGAAGCTTTCTTT. Translating gives CASSTRQGTEAFF.

This clonotype has ten or more counts. The chain uses TRBV7-9 and TRBJ2-7; 12 nucleotides line up with TRBD2. V trimming: 8 bases; J trimming: 1 base; junction bases outside the gene matches: 15. Germline values: CDR1 SEHNR, CDR2 FQNEAQ (reference sequence). The CDR3 sequence is 18 residues long. The CDR3 region is CASLRIFPLAGGSYEQYF. The DNA for the CDR3 is TGTGCCAGCCTCCGAATCTTCCCACTAGCGGGAGGTTCCTACGAGCAGTACTTC.

The rearrangement links TRBV29-1 to TRBJ1-4; the D gene is possibly TRBD1 (6 bases). V was trimmed by 4 bases and J by 5 bases, leaving 11 bases between them. This CDR3 region has 13 residues. Germline CDR1 is SQVTM and CDR2 is ANQGSEA. In DNA, the CDR3 is TGCAGCGTTGTAGGGGGATTAAATGAAAAACTGTTTTTT. It translates to CSVVGGLNEKLFF.